One sample yielded the 21 T cell receptor beta chains listed below, sequenced in a study of shared clonotypes between healthy human individuals. TCRdb's table, derived via immunoSEQ multiplex PCR, lists solely in-frame clones and lacks some. The sample yields millions of clones, 90% to 95% seen once. Sequencing was performed on naive CD4+ T cells sorted from blood. The subset was: CD45RA+ positively selected. Every receptor here comes from a man between 18 and 29 years old in good health.

J is TRBJ2-1 and V is TRBV9, with TRBD1 as a possible D gene (6 bases). Trimming pared 4 bases from V and 11 bases from J, leaving 10 bases between. Germline CDR1 is SGDLS and CDR2 is YYNGEE. This CDR3 is 11 amino acids long. Written as DNA, the CDR3 is TGTGCCAGCAGCCTAGGGACAAAGCAGTTCTTC. Residues: CASSLGTKQFF.

The V call is TRBV5-4, the J call TRBJ2-6, with D hard to call. CDR1 is SGHNT and CDR2 is YYREEE in the germline V gene (reference sequence). Trimming removed 0 bases at V and 0 bases at J, with 16 bases between. This CDR3 has 19 amino acids. The CDR3 sequence: CASSLDPGSFPSGANVLTF. CDR3 DNA: TGTGCCAGCAGCTTGGATCCCGGAAGTTTTCCCTCTGGGGCCAACGTCCTGACTTTC. The full variable domain, with the rest looked up from reference TRBV5-4 and TRBJ2-6, is ETGVTQSPTHLIKTRGQQVTLRCSSQSGHNTVSWYQQALGQGPQFIFQYYREEENGRGNFPPRFSGLQFPNYSSELNVNALELDDSALYLCASSLDPGSFPSGANVLTFGAGSRLTVL.

J is TRBJ2-7 and V is TRBV7-9, with D possibly matching TRBD2 (7 bases). The CDR3 is 13 amino acids. Germline CDR1 and CDR2: SEHNR and FQNEAQ (reference sequence). V shed 5 bases and J shed 9 bases, with 17 bases lying between them. The CDR3 nucleotides are TGTGCCAGCAGCCCCGAGGGGGGGTCGAGGCAGTACTTC. It translates to CASSPEGGSRQYF.

V usage is TRBV4-3 and J usage is TRBJ2-1; 7 positions agree with TRBD2. The V segment lost 3 bases and the J segment 5 bases; nucleotides outside the gene matches: 7. Germline V CDR1 and CDR2: LGHNA, YSLEER. This CDR3 contains 15 residues. The CDR3 loop is CASSHAGTNDNEQFF. The CDR3 nucleotides are TGCGCCAGCAGCCATGCCGGGACTAACGACAATGAGCAGTTCTTC.

The chain couples TRBV4-1 to TRBJ2-1, with 9 bases that match TRBD2. Germline V lookup: CDR1 MGHRA, CDR2 YSYEKL. This CDR3 region has 18 residues. Trimming removed 0 bases from V and 4 bases from J; junction bases left unmatched: 10. The CDR3 DNA reads as TGCGCCAGCAGCCAAGAGCTTAGCGGGAGTAAGTATTACAATGAGCAGTTCTTC. Protein sequence: CASSQELSGSKYYNEQFF.

The rearrangement joins TRBV6-1 to TRBJ1-1; 9 bases map to TRBD1. The germline gives CDR1 MNHNS, CDR2 SASEGT. Unmatched junction bases numbered 9, after V lost 10 bases and J lost 0 bases. The CDR3 covers 15 residues. For the CDR3, the DNA is TGTGCCAACCTATACAGGGGGCGGATGAACACTGAAGCTTTCTTT. Translation: CANLYRGRMNTEAFF.

The rearrangement uses TRBV5-1 and TRBJ2-2, with no clear D. There are 15 residues in the CDR3. Trimming removed 3 bases from V and 1 base from J, with 10 bases in between. CDR1 and CDR2 (germline): SGHRS, YFSETQ. For the CDR3, the DNA is TGCGCCAGCAGCTCAAGGACCCAGAACACCGGGGAGCTGTTTTTT. This codes for CASSSRTQNTGELFF.

The gene calls are TRBV4-1 and TRBJ1-1; perhaps TRBD1 as D (6 bases). The CDR3 extends over 14 amino acids. V was cut by 1 base and J by 5 bases, with 11 bases left in between. Per the germline V gene, CDR1 is MGHRA and CDR2 is YSYEKL. The CDR3 DNA is TGCGCCAGCAGCCAAGTTGAGGGGGGAACTGAAGCTTTCTTT. Its protein product is CASSQVEGGTEAFF.

This clone was seen once. V is TRBV28 and J is TRBJ2-5; possibly TRBD2 for D (6 bases). Germline CDR1 is MDHEN and CDR2 is SYDVKM. Trimming cost V 7 bases and J 2 bases, with 14 bases left between them. CDR3 length equals 14 residues. CDR3 sequence (DNA): TGTGCCAGCAACTTGGCTGGGGGGCAAGAGACCCAGTACTTC. Amino acid sequence: CASNLAGGQETQYF.

The chain links TRBV30 to TRBJ1-2, with 9 bases lining up with TRBD1. J lost 8 bases, V lost 3 bases, and 10 bases had no gene match. The CDR3 is made up of 14 amino acids. Germline lookup yields CDR1 GTSNPN and CDR2 SVGIG (reference sequence). CDR3 DNA: TGTGCCTGGAGCCCGGGACAGGGAGCGAGCGGCTACACCTTC. The encoded protein is CAWSPGQGASGYTF.

V and J are TRBV2 and TRBJ1-4, with D maybe TRBD1 (6 bases). V was shortened by 5 bases and J by 5 bases, with 12 bases between the two germline ends. The CDR3 is 14 amino acids. CDR1 is SNHLY and CDR2 is FYNNEI in the germline V gene. The CDR3 sequence is CASSRAGVNEKLFF. The CDR3 DNA reads as TGTGCCAGCAGTCGGGCAGGGGTGAATGAAAAACTGTTTTTT.

V usage is TRBV7-9 and J usage is TRBJ2-7; TRBD2 is a possible D gene (6 bases). CDR3 length equals 11 residues. The V and J ends lost 2 bases and 7 bases respectively, with 6 bases between them. The V gene's germline CDR1 is SEHNR and CDR2 FQNEAQ (reference sequence). CDR3 nucleotide sequence: TGTGCCAGCAGCTTAAGCGGGGAGCAGTACTTC. It yields the protein CASSLSGEQYF.

The chain links TRBV18 to TRBJ2-1; D ambiguous. Trimming took off 2 bases at V and 6 bases at J, with 8 bases between the two ends. There are 13 residues in the CDR3. From germline, CDR1 is KGHSH and CDR2 LQKENI. In DNA, the CDR3 is TGTGCCAGCTCACCAGCCAGCGTCAATGAGCAGTTCTTC. Translation: CASSPASVNEQFF.

About this clone: The same CDR3 is also encoded by other DNA sequences in this sample. This chain uses TRBV18 with TRBJ1-4, with D unclear. Trimming cost V 3 bases and J 8 bases, with 4 bases left between them. CDR1 KGHSH and CDR2 LQKENI come from the germline V gene. CDR3 length: 11 amino acids. CDR3 region: CASSPGEKLFF. The CDR3 nucleotides read TGTGCCAGCTCACCGGGAGAAAAACTGTTTTTT.

This clone was detected once. V and J are TRBV5-1 and TRBJ2-3, with a weak D call TRBD2 (5 bases). Trimming pared 4 bases from V and 2 bases from J, leaving 11 bases between. In germline, CDR1 is SGHRS, CDR2 YFSETQ. There are 14 residues in the CDR3. CDR3 nucleotide sequence: TGCGCCAGCAGCGCTGGGAGTTTCACAGATACGCAGTATTTT. The encoded protein is CASSAGSFTDTQYF.

The chain uses TRBV11-3 and TRBJ2-1, with 7 bases that match TRBD2. Germline V CDR1 and CDR2: SGHNT, YENEEA. This CDR3 spans 15 amino acids. Trimming removed 4 bases from V and 2 bases from J; junction bases left unmatched: 5. CDR3 protein: CASSSGEGPYNEQFF. The CDR3 region has the DNA TGTGCCAGCAGCTCTGGGGAGGGACCCTACAATGAGCAGTTCTTC.

The genes are TRBV5-5 and TRBJ1-1; 10 bases align to TRBD1. V shed 4 bases and J 3 bases; nucleotides not matched to a gene: 6. The germline gives CDR1 SGHKS, CDR2 YYEKEE (reference sequence). The CDR3 is made up of 15 amino acids. In DNA, the CDR3 is TGTGCCAGCAGCACAATCGGGACAGGGGACACTGAAGCTTTCTTT. It yields the protein CASSTIGTGDTEAFF.

This clone was recorded once. The chain is built from TRBV30 and TRBJ1-5; no clear D gene. The CDR3 has 12 amino acids. V lost 4 bases and J 3 bases, leaving 7 bases between the germline ends. Germline-derived CDR1 and CDR2 are GTSNPN and SVGIG (reference sequence). The CDR3 bases are TGTGCCTGGACCAGACTCAATCAGCCCCAGCATTTT. Protein sequence: CAWTRLNQPQHF.

The rearrangement links TRBV6-1 to TRBJ2-2; possible D gene TRBD2, 6 bases. The CDR3 has 15 amino acids. CDR1 and CDR2 from the germline V gene are MNHNS and SASEGT. V gave up 4 bases and J gave up 4 bases, with 13 bases separating them. CDR3: CASSAGGAGTGELFF. CDR3 coding DNA: TGTGCCAGCAGTGCAGGCGGGGCAGGCACCGGGGAGCTGTTTTTT.

The chain recombines TRBV25-1 with TRBJ1-6, with 8 positions matching TRBD1. The CDR3 is 14 amino acids. Trimming cost V 5 bases and J 10 bases; bases outside gene matches: 7. Germline CDR1 and CDR2: MGHDK and SYGVNS. The DNA of the CDR3 is TGTGCCAGCAGTTACGACAGGGGAAACTCACCCCTCCACTTT. It yields the protein CASSYDRGNSPLHF.

The V call is TRBV7-2, the J call TRBJ2-7, with D perhaps TRBD1 (5 bases). The CDR3 sequence is 15 residues long. Germline V lookup: CDR1 SGHTA, CDR2 FQGNSA. V was shortened by 2 bases and J by 2 bases, with 13 bases between the two germline ends. CDR3 in amino acids: CASSLWGGVAYEQYF. The CDR3 nucleotides are TGTGCCAGCAGCTTATGGGGCGGCGTGGCCTACGAGCAGTACTTC.